One and the same sample provided the 27 T cell receptor beta chains below, sequenced in a study. Via MiXCR, TCRdb re-called the 5' RACE reads, giving one row per CDR3 protein. Of over 40,000 distinct CDR3 sequences listed, approximately 28% are singletons. Sequences were obtained from tumor-infiltrating memory CD4+ T cells sorted from the breast tumor. The subset is: memory CD4+ T cells, CD4+CD45RO+CD25-. The receptors here all came from a female donor with breast cancer.

A remark on this clonotype: Germline and junction disagree at one end, which may indicate a read error. J is TRBJ2-1 and V is TRBV20-1; 9 nucleotides match TRBD1. Germline CDR1 is DFQATT and CDR2 is SNEGSKA (reference sequence). CDR3 length: 16 amino acids. The CDR3 region is CSAGDLGQGPYNEQLF. In DNA, the CDR3 is TGCAGTGCTGGCGATCTGGGACAGGGCCCCTACAATGAGCAGCTCTTC.

This clonotype was detected ten times or more. The V gene is TRBV5-1, the J gene TRBJ2-1, with D unclear. V dropped 4 bases and J dropped 1 base, with 18 bases sitting between them. Germline V gene sequence: CDR1 SGHRS, CDR2 YFSETQ. CDR3 length: 17 amino acids. As DNA, the CDR3 is TGCGCCAGCAGCCCGGGTTTCACCTTTACGTCCTACAATGAGCAGTTCTTC. Translating gives CASSPGFTFTSYNEQFF.

This rearrangement joins TRBV28 to TRBJ2-7; tentative D call: TRBD2 (6 bases). In germline, CDR1 is MDHEN, CDR2 SYDVKM. Trimming pared 8 bases from V and 4 bases from J, leaving 15 bases between. There are 13 residues in the CDR3. CDR3 amino acids: CASSVGGTYEQYF. CDR3 DNA sequence: TGTGCCAGCTCAGTCGGGGGAACATACGAGCAGTACTTC.

The chain couples TRBV20-1 to TRBJ1-2; 7 bases are a match to TRBD1. This CDR3 spans 14 amino acids. Germline V gives CDR1 DFQATT, CDR2 SNEGSKA (reference sequence). V was pared by 8 bases and J by 0 bases, with 9 bases of the junction left unmatched. As DNA, the CDR3 is TGCAGTTACCCCCAGGGGGTGACTAACTATGGCTACACCTTC. Amino acid sequence: CSYPQGVTNYGYTF.

This clonotype was seen at least ten times. The J gene is TRBJ2-7, the V gene TRBV12-3 or TRBV12-4; D uncertain. CDR3 size: 13 residues. Trimming took off 2 bases at V and 2 bases at J, with 7 bases between the two ends. The CDR3 region is CASSLQPTYEQYF. The CDR3 DNA sequence: TGTGCCAGCAGTTTACAACCCACCTACGAGCAGTACTTC.

The chain carries TRBV3-1 and TRBJ2-3, with D tentatively TRBD1 (5 bases). The CDR3 runs 15 residues. Germline V lookup: CDR1 LGHDT, CDR2 YNNKEL (reference sequence). The V end was cut by 5 bases, the J end by 0 bases, with 12 bases between. In nucleotides, the CDR3 is TGTGCCAGCAGCGGTGTGGGGCAGAGCACAGATACGCAGTATTTT. This encodes CASSGVGQSTDTQYF.

Concerning this clonotype itself: A much bigger clone sits one base away, suggesting this may be a read error. This sequence joins TRBV10-2 and TRBJ1-1, with D perhaps TRBD1 (6 bases). Trimming took off 11 bases at V and 6 bases at J, with 22 bases between the two ends. This CDR3 is built from 14 residues. Germline CDR1 and CDR2: WSHSY and SAAADI. The CDR3 nucleotides read TGCGCCGGCACGGCAGGGGACGGTCGCGCTGAAGCTTTCTTT. Residues: CAGTAGDGRAEAFF.

The chain uses TRBV7-2 and TRBJ2-1; D unresolved. Between the trimmed V and J ends, which lost 5 bases and 7 bases, there was a span of 15 bases. From germline, CDR1 is SGHTA and CDR2 FQGNSA. The CDR3 runs to 14 residues. CDR3 residues: CASSHTQLGNEQFF. The DNA of the CDR3 is TGTGCCAGCAGCCACACCCAGTTGGGGAATGAGCAGTTCTTC.

The sample holds a few counts of this clonotype. The chain uses TRBV27 and TRBJ2-1; 8 bases line up with TRBD1. With V trimmed by 5 bases and J by 8 bases, 8 bases remained unmatched. The length of the CDR3 is 14 residues. The germline V gene encodes CDR1 MNHEY and CDR2 SMNVEV (reference sequence). Here the CDR3 reads CASSPTGTGDEQFF. In DNA form, the CDR3 reads TGTGCCAGCAGTCCAACAGGGACAGGCGATGAGCAGTTCTTC.

The chain has TRBV4-2 and TRBJ1-5; D uncertain. Trimming shortened V by 0 bases and J by 3 bases, and 12 bases separated the two germline ends. Per germline, CDR1 LGHNA and CDR2 YNFKEQ. The CDR3 is 16 residues long. The CDR3 DNA sequence: TGTGCCAGCAGCCAAGAGGGTGGGGTACCCAATCAGCCCCAGCATTTT. This sequence encodes CASSQEGGVPNQPQHF.

The CDR3 DNA sequence: TGTGCCAGCAGCTTCTCGGCAGGGGACTACGAGCAGTACTTC. It codes for CASSFSAGDYEQYF. The chain combines TRBV7-6 with TRBJ2-7; D is possibly TRBD1 (6 bases). This CDR3 is built from 14 residues. Per the germline V gene, CDR1 is SGHVS and CDR2 is FNYEAQ. V lost 3 bases and J 3 bases, leaving 12 bases between the germline ends. The full variable domain, its missing parts supplied by reference TRBV7-6 and TRBJ2-7, is GAGVSQSPRYKVTKRGQDVALRCDPISGHVSLYWYRQALGQGPEFLTYFNYEAQQDKSGLPNDRFSAERPEGSISTLTIQRTEQRDSAMYRCASSFSAGDYEQYFGPGTRLTVT.

The rearrangement uses TRBV4-1 and TRBJ1-3; TRBD1 is a possible D gene (6 bases). Germline CDR1 is MGHRA and CDR2 is YSYEKL. The length of the CDR3 is 17 residues. Between the trimmed V and J ends, which lost 2 bases and 0 bases, there was a span of 14 bases. The CDR3 sequence is CASSQSGTMSSGNTIYF. The CDR3 nucleotides read TGCGCCAGCAGCCAATCCGGGACAATGAGCTCTGGAAACACCATATATTTT.

This clonotype was counted once. This chain joins TRBV29-1 and TRBJ1-6, with unresolved D. This CDR3 spans 13 amino acids. CDR1 and CDR2 from the germline V gene are SQVTM and ANQGSEA. The germline V and J ends were trimmed by 7 bases and 6 bases, with 13 bases remaining between them. CDR3 DNA sequence: TGCAGCGCCAAGGCGGGGAGTAATTCACCCCTCCACTTT. The encoded protein is CSAKAGSNSPLHF.

This clonotype was seen only a few times. This chain connects TRBV5-4 to TRBJ2-5, with 9 bases lining up with TRBD1. The CDR3 covers 15 residues. Trimming removed 4 bases from V and 3 bases from J; junction bases left unmatched: 7. The germline V gene has CDR1 SGHNT and CDR2 YYREEE (reference sequence). CDR3 nucleotides: TGTGCCAGCAGCCCGCAAGGACAGGGGAAAGAGACCCAGTACTTC. Translation gives CASSPQGQGKETQYF.

In its sample, this clonotype was seen a few times. This chain joins TRBV5-1 and TRBJ2-1; 9 nucleotides line up with TRBD1. The germline gives CDR1 SGHRS, CDR2 YFSETQ. The CDR3 sequence is 15 residues long. Trimming removed 2 bases from V and 8 bases from J; junction bases left unmatched: 8. CDR3 loop: CASSFTQGARDEQFF. CDR3 in DNA: TGCGCCAGCAGCTTTACACAGGGGGCGAGAGATGAGCAGTTCTTC. The full variable domain, its missing parts supplied by reference TRBV5-1 and TRBJ2-1, is KAGVTQTPRYLIKTRGQQVTLSCSPISGHRSVSWYQQTPGQGLQFLFEYFSETQRNKGNFPGRFSGRQFSNSRSEMNVSTLELGDSALYLCASSFTQGARDEQFFGPGTRLTVL.

V usage is TRBV5-1 and J usage is TRBJ2-7; no reliable D call. Germline lookup yields CDR1 SGHRS and CDR2 YFSETQ. Trimming cost V 5 bases and J 2 bases, with 11 bases left between them. The CDR3 has 13 residues. The CDR3 region is CASRVTFAYEQYF. Here the CDR3 DNA reads TGCGCCAGCAGAGTGACATTCGCCTACGAGCAGTACTTC.

The chain recombines TRBV12-3 or TRBV12-4 with TRBJ2-3; TRBD2 matches at 10 bases. V lost 0 bases and J lost 6; bases outside the gene matches: 6. The CDR3 sequence is 16 residues long. The CDR3: CASSLATSGAGDTQYF. In DNA form, the CDR3 reads TGTGCCAGCAGTTTAGCTACTAGCGGGGCAGGGGATACGCAGTATTTT.

The chain combines TRBV4-1 with TRBJ2-2; 7 bases align to TRBD1. Germline CDR1 reads MGHRA; CDR2 reads YSYEKL. V was pared by 5 bases and J by 0 bases, with 9 bases of the junction left unmatched. CDR3 length equals 17 residues. This CDR3 reads CASSTEPRGSNTGELFF. DNA of the CDR3: TGCGCCAGCAGCACCGAGCCCAGGGGGTCGAACACCGGGGAGCTGTTTTTT.

This clonotype has at least ten counts. The chain employs TRBV5-1 and TRBJ2-1, with 12 bases matching TRBD2. V gave up 0 bases and J gave up 4 bases; unmatched junction bases: 8. This CDR3 region has 18 residues. Germline V gene lookup returns CDR1 SGHRS and CDR2 YFSETQ. DNA of the CDR3: TGCGCCAGCAGCTTGGCCGTGACTAGCGGGAGTAGATACAATGAGCAGTTCTTC. Amino acid sequence: CASSLAVTSGSRYNEQFF.

This clonotype was observed a handful of times. The chain joins TRBV10-3 to TRBJ2-7, with 7 nucleotides matching TRBD1. CDR1 is ENHRY and CDR2 is SYGVKD in the germline V gene. This CDR3 spans 14 amino acids. After removal of 6 bases from V and 0 bases from J, the junction contained 5 bases not matched to a gene. DNA of the CDR3: TGTGCCATCAGGAAGGACAGGAGCTCCTACGAGCAGTACTTC. The encoded protein is CAIRKDRSSYEQYF.

This clonotype was detected a few times. This rearrangement joins TRBV2 to TRBJ1-2; D is undetermined. V lost 2 bases, J lost 4 bases, and 5 bases lay in between. The length of the CDR3 is 12 residues. Germline loops: CDR1 SNHLY, CDR2 FYNNEI. The CDR3 here is CASSEQFYGYTF. CDR3 nucleotides: TGTGCCAGCAGTGAACAGTTCTATGGCTACACCTTC. Full variable domain (rest looked up from reference TRBV2 and TRBJ1-2): EPEVTQTPSHQVTQMGQEVILRCVPISNHLYFYWYRQILGQKVEFLVSFYNNEISEKSEIFDDQFSVERPDGSNFTLKIRSTKLEDSAMYFCASSEQFYGYTFGSGTRLTVV.

The sample holds a few counts of this clonotype. The chain recombines TRBV9 with TRBJ2-3; tentatively, D is TRBD1 (5 bases). V was pared by 0 bases and J by 2 bases, with 10 bases between. CDR3 length: 15 residues. Germline V gives CDR1 SGDLS, CDR2 YYNGEE. The CDR3, as DNA: TGTGCCAGCAGCGTAGGAGTCAGGGCCACAGATACGCAGTATTTT. This gives the protein CASSVGVRATDTQYF.

Details on this clonotype: Just one base apart from a much larger clone, this may be a read error. The gene calls are TRBV12-3 or TRBV12-4 and TRBJ1-4; TRBD1 might be the D (5 bases). This CDR3 spans 17 amino acids. The V gene lost 7 bases and the J gene lost 6 bases, with 24 bases spanning the gap. The chain's CDR3 is CASTQGLPSRRDEKLFF. The CDR3 nucleotides are TGTGCCAGCACCCAGGGACTGCCCTCAAGGCGGGATGAAAAACTGTTTTTT.

This clonotype was picked up a small number of times. The chain recombines TRBV4-2 with TRBJ1-2, with 12 nucleotides matching TRBD1. The V gene's germline CDR1 is LGHNA and CDR2 YNFKEQ. The CDR3 has 15 residues. The V gene end was trimmed by 5 bases and the J gene end by 3 bases; junction bases not matched to a gene: 4. The CDR3 region has the DNA TGTGCCAGCAGCTCGGGACAGGGGGCTGACTATGGCTACACCTTC. Protein sequence: CASSSGQGADYGYTF.

Only a few counts were recorded for this clonotype. The V call is TRBV10-3, the J call TRBJ2-7, with 8 nucleotides matching TRBD2. Germline CDR1 and CDR2: ENHRY and SYGVKD. Germline trimming cut 0 bases from V and 5 bases from J; bases unmatched to any gene: 12. The CDR3 loop spans 17 amino acids. The CDR3 sequence: CAISESVNGRAPNEQYF. CDR3 DNA sequence: TGTGCCATCAGTGAGTCGGTTAACGGGAGGGCCCCCAACGAGCAGTACTTC.

The rearrangement joins TRBV12-3 or TRBV12-4 to TRBJ2-2; possibly TRBD2 for D (6 bases). Trimming removed 7 bases from V and 6 bases from J, with 18 bases in between. The CDR3 is made up of 15 amino acids. CDR3 protein: CASTPTSLPSGELFF. The CDR3, as DNA: TGTGCCAGCACCCCGACTAGTTTGCCGTCCGGGGAGCTGTTTTTT.

This chain links TRBV10-3 with TRBJ1-1; D possibly corresponds to TRBD1 (6 bases). The CDR3 contains 17 residues. V lost 4 bases, J lost 1 base, and 19 bases lay in between. Germline-derived CDR1 and CDR2 are ENHRY and SYGVKD. The CDR3 protein is CAISGGVWGATNTEAFF. CDR3 DNA sequence: TGTGCCATCAGTGGAGGGGTTTGGGGGGCGACGAACACTGAAGCTTTCTTT.